Detailed here is one TCR beta chain. Its cognate antigen is unknown. Germline CDR1 MNHNS, CDR2 SASEGT. The V end lost 2 bases, the J end lost 0 bases, and 14 bases lay between the germline ends. The CDR3 length is 17 residues. These data are taken from a study of cytomegalovirus exposure and HLA in healthy donors. Whole-study findings and limits: DRB1 had the most TCR associations and HLA-C the fewest, a later analysis found, with rates varying by HLA locus.

PCR used 60 Vbeta primers and 13 Jbeta primers. Original methodology: About 88 million unique TCR beta chains, roughly 11 million of them shared, were counted by a later analysis. Method: immunoSEQ multiplex PCR; TCRdb's copy keeps in-frame clones and lacks some. The DNA was the basis for D and trimming; V, J and clone size are from that table. The repertoire holds some 150,000 clones, with 82% as singletons. These donors counted as nominally healthy when sampled, but unrecorded immune exposures were likely. The sample taken for sequencing was PBMCs. The chain couples TRBV6-1 to TRBJ2-1; weak D call: TRBD2 (5 bases). The receptor was derived from a man aged 18 to 30 in good health and CMV-seropositive. In DNA, the CDR3 is TGTGCCAGCAGTGAACGGCTAGGAACTAGCTCCTACAATGAGCAGTTCTTC. Amino acids: CASSERLGTSSYNEQFF.